Listed below are T cell receptor beta chains from one sample, sequenced in a study of T cells in localized non-small cell lung cancer. Sequencing used immunoSEQ multiplex PCR; TCRdb keeps in-frame clones, though not all of them. The repertoire holds about 41,000 clones, roughly four fifths seen once, with roughly 8.5% in the top ten. This specimen consisted of PBMCs, obtained before any cancer treatment. These receptor sequences come from a man aged 40 to 75 with stage II lung adenocarcinoma. The CDR3 runs from the conserved cysteine through the conserved F or W. D genes are given only for firm matches. A row's size may be missing; if present it is once, few, many or a size class.

size: few; D: TRBD1; V: TRBV5-4; J: TRBJ2-6; CDR3: CASSTGQPSGANVLTF; DNA: TGTGCCAGCAGCACGGGACAGCCATCTGGGGCCAACGTCCTGACTTTC
size: once; D: .; V: TRBV19; J: TRBJ1-5; CDR3: CASSGAGNQPQHF; DNA: TGTGCCAGTAGTGGGGCAGGAAATCAGCCCCAGCATTTT
size: .; D: .; V: TRBV4-2; J: TRBJ1-3; CDR3: CASSPNPGRTAENTIYF; DNA: TGTGCCAGCAGCCCTAACCCCGGGCGGACTGCTGAAAACACCATATATTTT
size: .; D: TRBD1; V: TRBV5-3; J: TRBJ1-2; CDR3: CASSPQRTGYGYTF; DNA: TGTGCCAGCAGCCCCCAACGGACAGGCTATGGCTACACCTTC
size: .; D: .; V: TRBV7-2; J: TRBJ2-3; CDR3: CASSLADTQYF; DNA: TGTGCCAGCAGCTTGGCAGATACGCAGTATTTT
size: .; D: TRBD2; V: TRBV7-3; J: TRBJ2-3; CDR3: CASSLKSGGGTQYF; DNA: TGTGCCAGCAGCTTAAAAAGCGGGGGAGGTACGCAGTATTTT
size: .; D: TRBD1; V: TRBV7-2; J: TRBJ2-1; CDR3: CASSYTGEYEQFF; DNA: TGTGCCAGCAGTTACACAGGGGAGTATGAGCAGTTCTTC
size: few; D: TRBD1; V: TRBV27; J: TRBJ2-1; CDR3: CASSLPGTGRNEQFF; DNA: TGTGCCAGCAGTTTACCGGGGACAGGGCGGAATGAGCAGTTCTTC
size: .; D: .; V: TRBV5-5; J: TRBJ2-7; CDR3: CASSFGGSNSYEQYF; DNA: TGTGCCAGCAGCTTTGGGGGGTCAAACTCCTACGAGCAGTACTTC
size: .; D: .; V: TRBV25-1; J: TRBJ2-3; CDR3: CASGGLAETDTQYF; DNA: TGTGCCAGCGGGGGGCTAGCGGAGACAGATACGCAGTATTTT
size: .; D: .; V: TRBV29-1; J: TRBJ1-5; CDR3: CSAVTGSGNQPQHF; DNA: TGCAGCGCCGTTACAGGGAGCGGCAATCAGCCCCAGCATTTT
size: few; D: .; V: TRBV19; J: TRBJ1-5; CDR3: CASSSRERQPQHF; DNA: TGTGCCAGTAGTAGCAGGGAACGGCAGCCCCAGCATTTT
size: .; D: .; V: TRBV5-6; J: TRBJ2-6; CDR3: CASSLLGGSGANVLTF; DNA: TGTGCCAGCAGCTTGTTGGGGGGCTCTGGGGCCAACGTCCTGACTTTC
size: .; D: .; V: TRBV7-9; J: TRBJ1-1; CDR3: CASSLGAVEAFF; DNA: TGTGCCAGCAGCTTAGGGGCAGTTGAAGCTTTCTTT
size: .; D: .; V: TRBV10-3; J: TRBJ2-7; CDR3: CAISEKPYEQYF; DNA: TGTGCCATCAGTGAGAAGCCCTACGAGCAGTACTTC
size: .; D: .; V: TRBV18; J: TRBJ1-3; CDR3: CASSPLQAFSGNTIYF; DNA: TGTGCCAGCTCACCACTACAGGCGTTCTCTGGAAACACCATATATTTT
size: .; D: .; V: TRBV7-9; J: TRBJ2-7; CDR3: CASSSTQGYSYEQYF; DNA: TGTGCCAGCAGCTCTACACAGGGTTACTCCTACGAGCAGTACTTC
size: once; D: .; V: TRBV5-4; J: TRBJ2-3; CDR3: CASSLKRQADTQYF; DNA: TGTGCCAGCAGCTTGAAACGTCAGGCAGATACGCAGTATTTT
size: .; D: .; V: TRBV7-2; J: TRBJ1-6; CDR3: CASSLKVIGDSPLHF; DNA: TGTGCCAGCAGCTTGAAAGTCATCGGCGATTCACCCCTCCACTTT
size: .; D: TRBD2; V: TRBV29-1; J: TRBJ2-1; CDR3: CSVERDGRPVGEQFF; DNA: TGCAGCGTTGAACGGGACGGGAGGCCCGTAGGGGAGCAGTTCTTC
size: .; D: TRBD2; V: TRBV30; J: TRBJ2-5; CDR3: CAWSGLAVGETQYF; DNA: TGTGCCTGGAGTGGACTAGCGGTGGGAGAGACCCAGTACTTC
size: few; D: .; V: TRBV11-2; J: TRBJ1-3; CDR3: CASKGQMSSGNTIYF; DNA: TGTGCCAGCAAAGGACAGATGAGCTCTGGAAACACCATATATTTT
size: .; D: .; V: TRBV7-3; J: TRBJ2-5; CDR3: CASRGGLAGQETQYF; DNA: TGTGCCAGCAGGGGGGGCCTAGCCGGCCAAGAGACCCAGTACTTC
size: .; D: .; V: TRBV27; J: TRBJ2-5; CDR3: CASSLGETQYF; DNA: TGTGCCAGCAGTTTAGGAGAGACCCAGTACTTC
size: medium-sized; D: .; V: TRBV14; J: TRBJ2-5; CDR3: CASSQDRRVQYF; DNA: TGTGCCAGCAGCCAAGATAGGAGGGTACAGTACTTC
size: few; D: .; V: TRBV6-1; J: TRBJ1-4; CDR3: CASSEARRVDYGKLFF; DNA: TGTGCCAGCAGTGAAGCGAGGAGGGTGGATTATGGAAAACTGTTTTTT
size: .; D: TRBD1; V: TRBV6-6; J: TRBJ1-1; CDR3: CASSYGTVNTEAFF; DNA: TGTGCCAGCAGTTACGGGACAGTGAACACTGAAGCTTTCTTT
size: .; D: .; V: TRBV4-1; J: TRBJ1-5; CDR3: CASSQDWGPQHF; DNA: TGCGCCAGCAGCCAAGATTGGGGGCCCCAGCATTTT
size: .; D: .; V: TRBV6-5; J: TRBJ2-4; CDR3: CASSYSISLAKNIQYF; DNA: TGTGCCAGCAGTTACTCGATCAGTCTAGCCAAAAACATTCAGTACTTC
size: .; D: TRBD1; V: TRBV9; J: TRBJ1-1; CDR3: CASSTFDRGGEAFF; DNA: TGTGCCAGCAGCACATTTGACAGGGGAGGAGAGGCTTTCTTT
size: .; D: .; V: TRBV2; J: TRBJ2-2; CDR3: CASRSMAGELFF; DNA: TGTGCCAGCAGGAGTATGGCCGGGGAGCTGTTTTTT
size: .; D: .; V: TRBV6-1; J: TRBJ2-5; CDR3: CASSVPQETQYF; DNA: TGTGCCAGCAGTGTCCCACAAGAGACCCAGTACTTC
size: .; D: TRBD2; V: TRBV5-1; J: TRBJ2-7; CDR3: CASSLEGSSGNRGGEQYF; DNA: TGCGCCAGCAGCTTAGAGGGATCTAGCGGGAACCGGGGTGGCGAGCAGTACTTC
size: .; D: TRBD1; V: TRBV19; J: TRBJ1-4; CDR3: CASGAARQGGGEKLFF; DNA: TGTGCCAGCGGCGCTGCCCGACAGGGTGGGGGTGAAAAACTGTTTTTT
size: .; D: TRBD1; V: TRBV27; J: TRBJ2-7; CDR3: CASSLITGGSEQYF; DNA: TGTGCCAGCAGTTTGATAACAGGGGGCTCCGAGCAGTACTTC
size: .; D: .; V: TRBV6-5; J: TRBJ2-2; CDR3: CASSYLMTGNTGELFF; DNA: TGTGCCAGCAGTTACCTCATGACAGGGAACACCGGGGAGCTGTTTTTT
size: .; D: .; V: TRBV28; J: TRBJ2-7; CDR3: CASSLNYEQYF; DNA: TGTGCCAGCAGTTTAAACTACGAGCAGTACTTC
size: .; D: TRBD1; V: TRBV5-1; J: TRBJ2-7; CDR3: CASSLLRDRDEQYF; DNA: TGCGCCAGCAGCTTACTACGGGACAGGGACGAGCAGTACTTC
size: .; D: TRBD2; V: TRBV28; J: TRBJ2-3; CDR3: CASSFPQSSGISTDTQYF; DNA: TGTGCCAGCAGTTTCCCGCAGTCGAGCGGGATAAGCACAGATACGCAGTATTTT